The 6 T cell receptor beta chains listed next were all sequenced from one sample in a study of identical twins. TCRdb called the 5' RACE reads again in MiXCR, with one record for every CDR3 protein. The data show about 18,000 distinct CDR3 sequences, just under 70% seen once. The sequenced sample was memory (CD45RO+) T cells sorted from blood. The source is a woman under 30 in good health. This table probably holds off-target reads from a library built for another chain.

The rearrangement joins TRBV6-5 to TRBJ2-1; no reliable D call. V lost 0 bases and J lost 7, with 13 bases in between. CDR3 length: 15 amino acids. CDR1 is MNHEY and CDR2 is SVGAGI in the germline V gene. This CDR3 reads CASSYSELDENEQFF. DNA for the CDR3: TGTGCCAGCAGTTACTCAGAGCTAGATGAAAATGAGCAGTTCTTC.

Only one count was recorded for this clonotype. The chain carries TRBV6-5 and TRBJ2-2; D is uncertain. The CDR3 contains 12 residues. Germline-derived CDR1 and CDR2 are MNHEY and SVGAGI. V lost 3 bases, J lost 6 bases, and 5 bases lay in between. CDR3 sequence (DNA): TGTGCCAGCAGTTATGGGGCCGGGGAGCTGTTTTTT. It encodes CASSYGAGELFF.

This clonotype is classed as medium-sized. The V call is TRBV6-2 or TRBV6-3, the J call TRBJ2-5; TRBD2 matches at 9 bases. Germline trimming cut 6 bases from V and 1 base from J; bases unmatched to any gene: 3. The germline V gene has CDR1 MNHEY and CDR2 SVGEGT. CDR3 length: 14 residues. For the CDR3, the DNA is TGTGCCAGCAGCCGACTAGCGGCCCAAGAGACCCAGTACTTC. Protein sequence: CASSRLAAQETQYF.

This clonotype was seen only once. The gene calls are TRBV29-1 and TRBJ2-2, with a tentative D call TRBD2 (5 bases). The ends were cut back, 6 bases at V and 3 bases at J, with 11 bases in the middle. Germline-derived CDR1 and CDR2 are SQVTM and ANQGSEA. The CDR3 consists of 13 residues. The CDR3 spells CSVSSGYTGELFF. CDR3 nucleotide sequence: TGCAGCGTGTCCTCGGGGTACACCGGGGAGCTGTTTTTT.

This clonotype was detected a few times. The chain combines TRBV20-1 with TRBJ2-7, with unresolved D. This CDR3 region has 14 residues. Germline loops: CDR1 DFQATT, CDR2 SNEGSKA (reference sequence). The germline V and J ends were trimmed by 0 bases and 0 bases, with 9 bases remaining between them. The CDR3 nucleotides read TGCAGTGCTAGAGACAGGCCCTCCTCCTACGAGCAGTACTTC. This codes for CSARDRPSSYEQYF.

The chain employs TRBV11-2 and TRBJ1-1; D is undetermined. The CDR3 is made up of 15 amino acids. The V gene lost 6 bases and the J gene lost 1 base, with 15 bases spanning the gap. Germline values: CDR1 SGHAT, CDR2 FQNNGV. CDR3 DNA: TGTGCCAGCAGTCCCATGGACGTTCCGAACACTGAAGCTTTCTTT. Encoded protein: CASSPMDVPNTEAFF.